A selection of T cell receptor beta chains follows, all from one sample in a study of blood T cell repertoires in COVID-19. Profiled with immunoSEQ multiplex PCR; TCRdb holds only in-frame clones, not every one. The data show around 190,000 clones, about 81% seen once. Material for sequencing was PBMCs or T cells enriched from blood (not recorded which). The source is a man in his forties who had recovered from COVID-19. CDR3s include the opening cysteine and the closing phenylalanine or tryptophan. D genes are given only for firm matches. Part of the rows lack a size; the others show once, few, many or a class for expanded clones.

>TRBV5-1|TRBJ1-5|-|-
CASSLTGEVDQPQHF
TGCGCCAGCAGCCTCACCGGTGAAGTCGATCAGCCCCAGCATTTT
>TRBV18|TRBJ2-1|-|TRBD1
CASSPGDRGTYNEQFF
TGTGCCAGCTCACCTGGGGACAGGGGCACCTACAATGAGCAGTTCTTC
>TRBV27|TRBJ2-7|-|TRBD2
CASSPIPLAGGKDEQYF
TGTGCCAGCAGTCCGATACCGCTTGCGGGAGGGAAAGACGAGCAGTACTTC
>TRBV13|TRBJ2-7|-|-
CASSAETRHSSYEQYF
TGTGCCAGCAGCGCTGAAACTAGGCATAGCTCCTACGAGCAGTACTTC
>TRBV30|TRBJ2-2|once|TRBD2
CALAPLGLVKAGELFF
TGTGCCTTGGCTCCCCTGGGACTAGTTAAGGCCGGGGAGCTGTTTTTT
>TRBV5-4|TRBJ1-1|many|-
CASSYYSGTEAFF
TGTGCCAGCAGCTACTACTCGGGAACTGAAGCTTTCTTT
>TRBV19|TRBJ1-4|-|-
CASSAGGRSTNEKLFF
TGTGCCAGTAGTGCCGGGGGTAGGTCAACTAATGAAAAACTGTTTTTT
>TRBV13|TRBJ2-3|-|TRBD2
CASSWGLAGDTSTDTQYF
TGTGCCAGCAGCTGGGGACTAGCGGGGGATACTAGCACAGATACGCAGTATTTT
>TRBV11-2|TRBJ2-1|-|TRBD2
CASNTGASGQSYNEQFF
TGTGCCAGCAACACGGGGGCTAGCGGGCAATCCTACAATGAGCAGTTCTTC
>TRBV9|TRBJ1-1|-|TRBD1
CASSLWTGHTEAFF
TGTGCCAGCAGCCTCTGGACAGGGCACACTGAAGCTTTCTTT
>TRBV7-9|TRBJ2-1|-|-
CASSLERLEQFF
TGTGCCAGCAGCTTAGAAAGACTTGAGCAGTTCTTC
>TRBV3-1/TRBV3-2|TRBJ2-2|-|TRBD2
CASSLLAGASTGELFF
TGTGCCAGCAGCCTTTTAGCGGGGGCCAGCACCGGGGAGCTGTTTTTT
>TRBV19|TRBJ2-1|-|TRBD2
CASCAGGSYNEQFF
TGTGCCAGTTGTGCGGGGGGGTCATACAATGAGCAGTTCTTC
>TRBV5-1|TRBJ2-3|-|TRBD2
CASTGAGVKDTQYF
TGCGCCAGCACAGGAGCGGGAGTAAAAGATACGCAGTATTTT
>TRBV5-4|TRBJ2-5|-|-
CASSVQTEETQYF
TGTGCCAGCAGCGTTCAGACAGAAGAGACCCAGTACTTC
>TRBV5-5|TRBJ2-1|-|-
CASSLEQGTYNEQFF
TGTGCCAGCAGCTTGGAGCAGGGAACCTACAATGAGCAGTTCTTC
>TRBV19|TRBJ1-2|-|-
CASSIDLRGTHYGYTF
TGTGCCAGTAGTATAGACCTCAGGGGAACACACTATGGCTACACCTTC
>TRBV18|TRBJ2-5|-|-
CASSPDSKETQYF
TGTGCCAGCTCACCGGACAGTAAAGAGACCCAGTACTTC
>TRBV24-1|TRBJ2-1|-|TRBD2
CATSDLAGGPGIF
TGTGCCACCAGTGATCTAGCGGGAGGGCCGGGGATCTTC
>TRBV12-3/TRBV12-4|TRBJ1-2|-|-
CASNPGLNYGYTF
TGTGCCAGCAACCCCGGTCTTAACTATGGCTACACCTTC
>TRBV5-1|TRBJ2-7|-|TRBD1
CASGKQGGYEQYF
TGCGCCAGCGGAAAACAGGGGGGCTACGAGCAGTACTTC
>TRBV9|TRBJ2-2|-|TRBD2
CASSARDYYTGELFF
TGTGCCAGCAGCGCCCGGGACTACTACACCGGGGAGCTGTTTTTT
>TRBV9|TRBJ2-5|few|-
CASSPLDREETQYF
TGTGCCAGCAGCCCCCTAGATCGGGAGGAGACCCAGTACTTC
>TRBV7-9|TRBJ1-2|-|TRBD1
CASSLVGQGLSYGYTF
TGTGCCAGCAGCTTAGTAGGACAGGGTCTCTCCTATGGCTACACCTTC
>TRBV19|TRBJ1-2|-|-
CASGPGGYGYTF
TGTGCCAGTGGCCCCGGGGGCTATGGCTACACCTTC
>TRBV6-1|TRBJ2-3|-|-
CASSVGTSYSTDTQYF
TGTGCCAGCAGTGTGGGGACATCCTATAGCACAGATACGCAGTATTTT
>TRBV3-1/TRBV3-2|TRBJ2-5|-|-
CASSQVGGQETQYF
TGTGCCAGCAGCCAGGTCGGGGGCCAAGAGACCCAGTACTTC
>TRBV10-2|TRBJ1-5|-|-
CASSFTHSGERANQPQHF
TGCGCCAGCAGTTTTACTCATTCAGGGGAAAGGGCCAATCAGCCCCAGCATTTT
>TRBV21-1|TRBJ2-7|-|-
CASGTGWEDATMDEQYF
TGTGCCAGCGGGACAGGGTGGGAAGACGCTACTATGGACGAGCAGTACTTC
>TRBV18|TRBJ1-2|-|-
CASSRPRRAGYTF
TGTGCCAGCTCACGGCCTAGGAGGGCTGGCTACACCTTC
>TRBV12-3/TRBV12-4|TRBJ2-3|-|TRBD2
CASSRGLGDTQYF
TGTGCCAGCAGCCGGGGACTAGGGGATACGCAGTATTTT
>TRBV4-2|TRBJ2-5|-|TRBD2
CASSLGAGDFGKETQYF
TGTGCCAGCAGTCTAGGCGCGGGAGATTTCGGGAAGGAGACCCAGTACTTC
>TRBV9|TRBJ1-2|-|TRBD1
CASSSDRVYGYTF
TGTGCCAGCAGCTCGGACAGGGTCTATGGCTACACCTTC
>TRBV28|TRBJ2-4|-|-
CASSLWAGTKNIQYF
TGTGCCAGCAGTTTGTGGGCGGGAACAAAAAACATTCAGTACTTC
>TRBV4-1|TRBJ2-5|-|TRBD2
CASSQGRGLAGEETQYF
TGCGCCAGCAGCCAAGGGAGGGGACTAGCGGGAGAAGAGACCCAGTACTTC
>TRBV11-2|TRBJ1-5|-|-
CASSPSPGGNQPQHF
TGTGCCAGCAGCCCCAGCCCGGGAGGTAATCAGCCCCAGCATTTT
>TRBV7-6|TRBJ2-2|-|TRBD1
CASSLVGQGNTGELFF
TGTGCCAGCAGCTTAGTAGGACAGGGCAACACCGGGGAGCTGTTTTTT
>TRBV10-3|TRBJ1-1|-|-
CAIRFVGGTEAFF
TGTGCCATCCGGTTTGTGGGGGGCACTGAAGCTTTCTTT
>TRBV7-3|TRBJ1-1|-|TRBD1
CASSLMSTGDRYNTEAFF
TGTGCCAGCAGCTTAATGAGTACAGGGGACAGGTACAACACTGAAGCTTTCTTT
>TRBV5-1|TRBJ1-2|-|-
CATSPGYTEGGYTF
TGCGCCACCTCCCCGGGCTACACGGAGGGTGGCTACACCTTC
>TRBV16|TRBJ2-1|-|-
CASSPSMREQFF
TGTGCCAGCAGCCCGAGCATGCGTGAGCAGTTCTTC
>TRBV18|TRBJ2-5|-|TRBD1
CASSPNQGEGETQYF
TGTGCCAGCTCACCTAATCAGGGGGAAGGAGAGACCCAGTACTTC
>TRBV5-6|TRBJ2-1|-|-
CASHRSSYNEQFF
TGTGCCAGCCACAGGAGCTCCTACAATGAGCAGTTCTTC
>TRBV7-9|TRBJ1-1|-|-
CASSLDTEAFF
TGTGCCAGCAGCCTCGACACTGAAGCTTTCTTT
>TRBV20-1|TRBJ2-4|-|-
CSASMGHSAKNIQYF
TGCAGTGCTAGTATGGGACACTCAGCCAAAAACATTCAGTACTTC
>TRBV27|TRBJ2-7|-|-
CASSHKPGVLYEQYF
TGTGCCAGCAGCCATAAACCCGGGGTACTGTACGAGCAGTACTTC
>TRBV5-1|TRBJ1-1|many|TRBD1
CASSWTGQGFTEAFF
TGCGCCAGCAGTTGGACAGGACAGGGTTTCACTGAAGCTTTCTTT
>TRBV4-2|TRBJ2-1|-|TRBD2
CASSQLAAADEQFF
TGTGCCAGCAGCCAGCTAGCGGCGGCCGACGAGCAGTTCTTC
>TRBV27|TRBJ2-3|-|TRBD2
CASSFWRGSTDTQYF
TGTGCCAGCAGTTTCTGGCGGGGGAGCACAGATACGCAGTATTTT